The clone carrying this TCR beta chain appeared a few times. Its specificity is unknown. This record belongs to a study of cytomegalovirus exposure and HLA in healthy donors. Background on the study: A subsequent analysis stated that the 120 or so validation repertoires were run on the same platform as the roughly 620 first-cohort repertoires. Study findings and constraints: Some TCR beta chains (roughly 150 of them) were listed as cytomegalovirus-associated.

Using immunoSEQ multiplex PCR, the repertoire was profiled, and TCRdb retains in-frame clones only, with some absent. The sample contains more than 90,000 clones, about 82% of which appear only once. Separation from the approximately 710-subject first cohort characterized the approximately 130-subject validation cohort, to which the donors belonged. The germline V gene encodes CDR1 KGHSH and CDR2 LQKENI. V shed 6 bases and J 2 bases; nucleotides not matched to a gene: 4. This CDR3 comprises 13 residues. The chain links TRBV18 to TRBJ2-7; 7 bases are a match to TRBD1. The sample was PBMCs. The TCR comes from a man aged 18 to 29 in good health and CMV-seronegative. CDR3 in DNA: TGTGCCAGCTCTGAGACAGGGACCTACGAGCAGTACTTC. This gives the protein CASSETGTYEQYF.